This TCR beta chain appears in the sequencing data of a study of T cells after yellow fever vaccination (dated by TCRdb to between 2017 and 2020). For the study in its entirety: Libraries from fractions with low cell numbers were prepared with the SMART-Seq v4 Ultra Low Input RNA kit. To follow T-cell clones before and after primary and booster YFV17D yellow fever vaccination, bulk TCR alpha and beta repertoires were sequenced over time. Two healthy male donors made up the cohort, one aged 18 to 30 years and the other aged 30 to 40 years. Blood was collected at multiple timepoints before and after primary and secondary immunization, and bulk PBMC replicates and cell subsets were isolated. General study outcomes and caveats: A small share of clonotypes was detected in both CD4 and CD8 compartments, with the overlap likely arising from convergent recombination. After the booster, most clones that had expanded after primary vaccination were detected again (approximately 97% of CD4 and about 88% of CD8), suggesting broad maintenance of memory. The secondary T-cell response was weaker than the primary response but faster, peaking on day 5 instead of day 15. Because the study included only two donors, the extent to which the findings can be generalized is limited. Computational filtering was required because FACS-sorted repertoires could contain abundant contaminating clonotypes from the bulk population.

The label giving this sample's treatment or condition can be read as: live attenuated yellow fever vaccine strain. At each blood-draw timepoint, two biological replicates of bulk PBMCs were collected. PBMCs were isolated from peripheral blood using a standard Ficoll-Paque protocol. TriZol was used to extract RNA from bulk PBMCs, CD4 and CD8 fractions, and dextramer-positive and dextramer-negative fractions. Points on this clonotype: Its antigen is still unknown. Base qualities were left out, and no much larger clone turns up one base away.

The germline V gene (reference sequence) supplies CDR1 SGHKS and CDR2 YYEKEE. Trimming takes 2 bases from V and 12 bases from J, and the germline ends sit 18 bases apart. The cysteine opens and the phenylalanine closes a CDR3 of 15 amino acids. Kept here is only the CDR3 DNA, which spans 45 bases and is read in frame from base 1. TCR cDNA was synthesized by 5'RACE template switching, which introduced a universal primer site and unique molecular identifiers. Priming for cDNA synthesis came from both the TCR alpha and TCR beta constant segments. Library amplification involved two PCR steps, and the second step added sample barcodes and sequencing adapters. Libraries were sequenced on Illumina HiSeq 2500 (2x100 bp) or NovaSeq (2x150 bp). The original pipeline was this. MIGEC was used to demultiplex reads and collapse the reads into UMI consensus sequences, and MiXCR was used for V(D)J alignment. Vaccine-responding clonotypes were defined with edgeR using replicate PBMC samples, requiring FDR below 0.01 and a log2 fold change above 5 up to day 15. Each bulk clonotype received a CD4 or CD8 identity based on whether the sequenced CD4 or CD8 repertoire contained that clonotype at higher abundance. The public reads were reprocessed in TCRdb via fastp at Q25 and MiXCR, keeping in-frame beta chains. Entries are consolidated by CDR3 protein sequence, retaining the most common genes and DNA. Here the V and J calls rest on TCRdb's processing, not on the authors' analysis. The sample table records 500,000 to 550,000 distinct CDR3 sequences; roughly a fifth of these occur just once. Less than 20% of the sample comes from the top ten.

Sequenced here: PBMCs, sampled approximately 20 days after the first yellow fever vaccination. The V and J segments used are TRBV5-5 and TRBJ1-6; no D gene is confidently identified. The TCR originated in a man in his late teens or twenties who received the YFV17D yellow fever vaccine. The bases are TGTGCCAGCAGCTTCCGTCGGGAGGGTTTTGTACCCCTCCACTTT. This is translated as CASSFRREGFVPLHF.